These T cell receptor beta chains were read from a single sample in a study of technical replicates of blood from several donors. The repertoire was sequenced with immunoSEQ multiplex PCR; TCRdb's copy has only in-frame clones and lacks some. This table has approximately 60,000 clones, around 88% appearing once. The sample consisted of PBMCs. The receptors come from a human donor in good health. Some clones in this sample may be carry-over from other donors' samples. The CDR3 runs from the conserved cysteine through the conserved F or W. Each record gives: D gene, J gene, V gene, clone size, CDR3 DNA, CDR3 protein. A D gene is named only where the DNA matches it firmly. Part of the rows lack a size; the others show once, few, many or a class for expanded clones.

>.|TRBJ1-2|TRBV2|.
TGTGCCAGCAGTGGCCCCCTTAGCTATGGCTACACCTTC
CASSGPLSYGYTF
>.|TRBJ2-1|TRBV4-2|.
TGTGCCAGCAGCCAAGATAACGGGAACAATGAGCAGTTCTTC
CASSQDNGNNEQFF
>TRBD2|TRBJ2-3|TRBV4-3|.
TGCGCCAGCAGCCAGGAATTTGCTAGCGGGAGAGCGGGTACGCAGTATTTT
CASSQEFASGRAGTQYF
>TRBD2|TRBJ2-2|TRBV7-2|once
TGTGCCAGCAGCCTCGGTAGCGGGAGAGGGACCGGGGAGCTGTTTTTT
CASSLGSGRGTGELFF
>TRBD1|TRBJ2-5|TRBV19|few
TGTGCCAGCGGGAGGACAGGGGAAAAGACCCAGTACTTC
CASGRTGEKTQYF
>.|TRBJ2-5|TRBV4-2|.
TGTGCCAGCAGCCAAGGTGGCGGGAACGTCCAAGAGACCCAGTACTTC
CASSQGGGNVQETQYF
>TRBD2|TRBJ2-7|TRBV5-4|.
TGTGCCAGCAGCGGTAGCGGGAGCTCCTACGAGCAGTACTTC
CASSGSGSSYEQYF
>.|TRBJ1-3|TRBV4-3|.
TGCGCCAGCAGCCAAGAGCCCCGGGGCTCTGGAAACACCATATATTTT
CASSQEPRGSGNTIYF
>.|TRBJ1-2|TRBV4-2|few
TGTGCCAGCAGCCGCCGGGACATAGAATCATACGGCTACACCTTC
CASSRRDIESYGYTF
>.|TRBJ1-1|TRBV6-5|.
TGTGCCAGCAGCCAAGGTGACAGGGCTTTCTTT
CASSQGDRAFF
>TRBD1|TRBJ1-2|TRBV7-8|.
TGTGCCAGCAGCCATGGGGGACAGGGGGCCTGGGGTAACTATGGCTACACCTTC
CASSHGGQGAWGNYGYTF
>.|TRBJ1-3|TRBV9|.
TGTGCCAGCAGTCGAGGAGGAAATTCTGGAAACACCATATATTTT
CASSRGGNSGNTIYF
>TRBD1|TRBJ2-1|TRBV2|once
TGTGCCAGCAGCCGGACAGGGGGCGTGGATGAGCAGTTCTTC
CASSRTGGVDEQFF
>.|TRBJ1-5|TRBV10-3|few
TGTGCCATCAGTGAGCGGGCGGGGATAGAGCAGCCCCAGCATTTT
CAISERAGIEQPQHF
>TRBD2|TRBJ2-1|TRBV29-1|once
TGCAGCGTTGAAGGACTAGCGGGGGCCAATGAGCAGTTCTTC
CSVEGLAGANEQFF
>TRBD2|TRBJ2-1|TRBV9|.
TGTGCCAGCAGCCCGACTAGCGGGGGGCGCTCCTACAATGAGCAGTTCTTC
CASSPTSGGRSYNEQFF
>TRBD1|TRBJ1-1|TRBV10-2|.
TGCGCCAGCAGTGAGAGGACAGGGGCCCACACTGAAGCTTTCTTT
CASSERTGAHTEAFF
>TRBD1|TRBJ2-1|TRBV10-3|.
TGTGCCATCAGTGGCGGGACAGGGAACAATGAGCAGTTCTTC
CAISGGTGNNEQFF
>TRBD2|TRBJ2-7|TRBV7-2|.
TGTGCCAGCAGCTTAGCAGCGGGGGGTTTCAACGAGCAGTACTTC
CASSLAAGGFNEQYF
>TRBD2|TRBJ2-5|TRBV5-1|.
TGCGCCAGCAGCTTAGCGGGGGGGCCAGGGCAAGAGACCCAGTACTTC
CASSLAGGPGQETQYF
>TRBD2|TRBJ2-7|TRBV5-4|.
TGTGCCAGCAGCCCTTATAACGGACTAGCGGGAGGCGAGCAGTACTTC
CASSPYNGLAGGEQYF
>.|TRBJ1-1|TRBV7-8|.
TGTGCCAGCACCTTTGTACGGGGGAACACTGAAGCTTTCTTT
CASTFVRGNTEAFF
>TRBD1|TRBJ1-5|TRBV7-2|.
TGTGCCAGCAGCTCGGGACAGCCCAATCAGCCCCAGCATTTT
CASSSGQPNQPQHF
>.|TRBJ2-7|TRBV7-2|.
TGTGCCAGCAGCCCGCTGACCCTAGCCTCCTACGAGCAGTACTTC
CASSPLTLASYEQYF
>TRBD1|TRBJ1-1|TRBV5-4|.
TGTGCCAGCAGCTGGGGCGGAGGGACAGTAAACACTGAAGCTTTCTTT
CASSWGGGTVNTEAFF
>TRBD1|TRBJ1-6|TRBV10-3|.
TGTGCCACCAGGGGACAGCATAATTCACCCCTCCACTTT
CATRGQHNSPLHF
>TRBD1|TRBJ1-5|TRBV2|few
TGTGCCAGCAACAGGGGCGGAAGCAATCAGCCCCAGCATTTT
CASNRGGSNQPQHF
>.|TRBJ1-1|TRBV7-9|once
TGTGCCAGCAGCCGGGCCCAGGGAAGGAGCACTGAAGCTTTCTTT
CASSRAQGRSTEAFF
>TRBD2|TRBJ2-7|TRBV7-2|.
TGTGCCAGCAGCTTAGGAGTTAGCGGGAGCGGACAGTACTTC
CASSLGVSGSGQYF
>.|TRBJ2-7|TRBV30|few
TGTGCCTGGAGTGTAGGCTTGGCCGGGGAGCAGTACTTC
CAWSVGLAGEQYF
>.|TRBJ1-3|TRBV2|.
TGTGCCAGCAGTGAATCGGTAGCTGGGGGAAACACCATATATTTT
CASSESVAGGNTIYF
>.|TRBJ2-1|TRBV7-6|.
TGTGCCAGCAGCTTACTAGCGAATGAGCAGTTCTTC
CASSLLANEQFF
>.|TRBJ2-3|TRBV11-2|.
TGTGCCAGCAGGGACAGTCGCACAGATACGCAGTATTTT
CASRDSRTDTQYF
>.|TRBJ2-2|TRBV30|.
TGTGCCTGGAGTGTAGTCTGGGGGCTGAACACCGGGGAGCTGTTTTTT
CAWSVVWGLNTGELFF
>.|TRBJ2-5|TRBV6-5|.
TGTGCCAGCAGTTACGTCAGGAAAGAGACCCAGTACTTC
CASSYVRKETQYF
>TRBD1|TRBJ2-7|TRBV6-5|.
TGTGCCAGCAGTTACGGGACAGTGAGCTCCTACGAGCAGTACTTC
CASSYGTVSSYEQYF
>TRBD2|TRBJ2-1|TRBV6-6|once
TGTGCCAGCATTATGACTAGCGGGGGGGCTGAGCAGTTCTTC
CASIMTSGGAEQFF